One and the same sample provided the 16 T cell receptor beta chains below, sequenced in a study of regulatory T cells in long-lasting Graves disease (TCRdb year 2021). The library was prepared using multiplex PCR. Sequenced on an Illumina HiSeq 4000. iRepertoire HTBI primers and Arm-PCR amplification of CDR3 regions were used to construct TCR beta libraries. TCRdb cleaned the public reads at Q25 with fastp, built clones with MiXCR and kept in-frame beta chains. Each record represents a unique CDR3 protein, reported with the most common genes and DNA among its rows. This sample comprises around 400,000 distinct CDR3 sequences, around 16% of them detected only once. The top ten clones comprise 22% of the sample. This sample's time point label indicates: newly diagnosed GD, antithyroid drugs for less than 3 months. RNA was extracted from PBMCs in TRIzol for both TCR sequencing and RNA sequencing. Sequences were derived from peripheral blood mononuclear cells (PBMCs), sampled at new diagnosis, from a patient treated with antithyroid drugs. Receptor source: a female donor with Graves disease.

The rearrangement joins TRBV5-1 to TRBJ2-5; 13 nucleotides match TRBD2. The length of the CDR3 is 16 residues. Germline CDR1 reads SGHRS; CDR2 reads YFSETQ. After removal of 2 bases from V and 6 bases from J, the junction contained 7 bases not matched to a gene. The CDR3 coding sequence is TGCGCCAGCAGCTTATGGACTAGCGGGAGTATGAAGACCCAGTACTTC. This encodes CASSLWTSGSMKTQYF.

This clonotype occurred many times. The V and J genes are TRBV19 and TRBJ1-1, with 10 positions matching TRBD1. Germline values: CDR1 LNHDA, CDR2 SQIVND (reference sequence). V dropped 4 bases and J dropped 4; count of bases not matched to a gene: 12. The CDR3 has 17 residues. This CDR3 reads CASSTRRDRGGSTEAFF. The CDR3, as DNA: TGTGCCAGTAGTACCCGGAGGGACAGGGGAGGGAGCACTGAAGCTTTCTTT.

This clonotype was seen more than once but under ten times. The CDR3 sequence: CASSFRDREYEKLFF. CDR3 nucleotides: TGTGCCAGCAGTTTCCGGGACAGGGAGTATGAAAAACTGTTTTTT. The genes are TRBV12-3 or TRBV12-4 and TRBJ1-4, with 9 bases lining up with TRBD1. Trimming cost V 3 bases and J 6 bases; bases outside gene matches: 5. This CDR3 region has 15 residues.

The J gene is TRBJ2-3, the V gene TRBV12-3 or TRBV12-4; 9 bases map to TRBD2. CDR3 length: 16 amino acids. V gave up 2 bases and J gave up 3 bases; unmatched junction bases: 6. The CDR3 here is CASSLLAGGQTDTQYF. The CDR3, as DNA: TGTGCCAGCAGTTTATTGGCGGGAGGGCAAACAGATACGCAGTATTTT.

At least ten counts were recorded for this clonotype. In DNA form, the CDR3 reads TGTGCCATCAGTGGGGCCGCAACTAGCGGGGGCGAGACCCAGTACTTC. Translation gives CAISGAATSGGETQYF. The chain links TRBV10-3 to TRBJ2-5, with TRBD2 matching over 11 bases. The germline V gene encodes CDR1 ENHRY and CDR2 SYGVKD. The CDR3 has 16 residues. The ends lost 4 bases at V and 5 bases at J; junction bases unmatched: 9.

There are many counts of this clonotype. The chain carries TRBV24-1 and TRBJ1-5; a weak D match, TRBD1 (6 bases). Germline-derived CDR1 and CDR2 are KGHDR and SFDVKD. Trimming took off 0 bases at V and 2 bases at J, with 19 bases between the two ends. The CDR3 totals 19 residues. The CDR3 reads CATSDLQVDRYRRNQPQHF. The CDR3 bases are TGTGCCACCAGTGATTTGCAAGTAGACAGGTACAGGCGCAATCAGCCCCAGCATTTT.

This clonotype was detected many times. V and J are TRBV20-1 and TRBJ2-2; possible D gene TRBD2, 7 bases. From germline, CDR1 is DFQATT and CDR2 SNEGSKA (reference sequence). Trimming pared 1 base from V and 5 bases from J, leaving 11 bases between. CDR3 length equals 14 residues. The CDR3: CSARVQGGTGELFF. The CDR3 DNA follows: TGCAGTGCTAGAGTACAGGGAGGGACCGGGGAGCTGTTTTTT.

This clonotype occurred a few times. The chain carries TRBV12-3 or TRBV12-4 and TRBJ2-3; 7 bases line up with TRBD2. V lost 3 bases, J lost 0 bases, and 3 bases stayed unmatched. The CDR3 contains 15 residues. CDR3 in DNA: TGTGCCAGCAGTTTGGCGGGAGTCAGCACAGATACGCAGTATTTT. Protein: CASSLAGVSTDTQYF.

The chain carries TRBV6-2 or TRBV6-3 and TRBJ1-5, with D perhaps TRBD1 (5 bases). The CDR3 consists of 15 residues. The V end was cut by 0 bases, the J end by 3 bases, with 9 bases between. Germline assignment: CDR1 MNHEY and CDR2 SVGEGT. This CDR3 is CASSYSRQINQPQHF. The DNA for the CDR3 is TGTGCCAGCAGTTACTCGAGACAGATCAATCAGCCCCAGCATTTT.

This clonotype was observed a few times. The rearrangement joins TRBV28 to TRBJ2-1; 11 bases agree with TRBD2. Trimming cost V 2 bases and J 3 bases; bases outside gene matches: 3. Germline CDR1 reads MDHEN; CDR2 reads SYDVKM. The CDR3 is 16 amino acids. The DNA for the CDR3 is TGTGCCAGCAGTTTACTAGCGGGAGGAGACTACAATGAGCAGTTCTTC. As protein: CASSLLAGGDYNEQFF.

There are many counts of this clonotype. A read error may produce the germline difference seen at one junction end. The CDR3 DNA follows: TGTGCCAGCAGCTTTGAATGGGGGAACACTGAAGCTTTCTTT. As protein: CASSFEWGNTEAFF. The V and J genes are TRBV5-1 and TRBJ1-1; D remains unclear. The germline gives CDR1 SGHRS, CDR2 YFSETQ. This CDR3 spans 14 amino acids.

There are many counts of this clonotype. Here the CDR3 reads CASARSRGSYNEQFF. The CDR3 DNA reads as TGTGCCAGTGCTAGATCTCGTGGTTCCTACAATGAGCAGTTCTTC. V is TRBV16 and J is TRBJ2-1; D is uncertain. Trimming took 9 bases from V and 1 from J, leaving 16 bases between them. This CDR3 spans 15 amino acids. Per the germline V gene, CDR1 is KGHSY and CDR2 is FQNENV. Full variable domain (missing parts from reference TRBV16 and TRBJ2-1): GEEVAQTPKHLVRGEGQKAKLYCAPIKGHSYVFWYQQVLKNEFKFLISFQNENVFDETGMPKERFSAKCLPNSPCSLEIQATKLEDSAVYFCASARSRGSYNEQFFGPGTRLTVL.

There are many counts of this clonotype. V gene TRBV12-3 or TRBV12-4 combines with J gene TRBJ2-2; 8 nucleotides line up with TRBD1. This CDR3 region has 14 residues. V gave up 6 bases and J gave up 1 base; unmatched junction bases: 1. The CDR3, as DNA: TGTGCCAGCAGAGGACAGGGGAACACCGGGGAGCTGTTTTTT. Its translation: CASRGQGNTGELFF.

This clonotype has more than one count but fewer than ten. The genes are TRBV4-1 and TRBJ1-4; D gene ambiguous. This CDR3 contains 14 residues. Trimming pared 4 bases from V and 4 bases from J, leaving 10 bases between. From germline, CDR1 is MGHRA and CDR2 YSYEKL. The CDR3 nucleotides read TGCGCCAGCAGCCCCCGTAGGATTAATGAAAAACTGTTTTTT. This encodes CASSPRRINEKLFF.

In its sample, this clonotype was seen many times. J is TRBJ1-2 and V is TRBV7-2; no definite D call. The V gene lost 3 bases and the J gene lost 6 bases, with 14 bases spanning the gap. The CDR3 covers 14 residues. CDR1 is SGHTA and CDR2 is FQGNSA in the germline V gene. As DNA, the CDR3 is TGTGCCAGCAGCTTTTTAGGGAGTGGCGATGGCTACACCTTC. Amino acid sequence: CASSFLGSGDGYTF.

At least ten counts were recorded for this clonotype. CDR3 coding DNA: TGTGCCAGCATCGGAGGATCAAGCTCCTACAATGAGCAGTTCTTC. Residues: CASIGGSSSYNEQFF. V and J are TRBV2 and TRBJ2-1, with D maybe TRBD2 (5 bases). The germline gives CDR1 SNHLY, CDR2 FYNNEI. V was trimmed by 7 bases and J by 0 bases, leaving 13 bases between them. The CDR3 is 15 residues long.